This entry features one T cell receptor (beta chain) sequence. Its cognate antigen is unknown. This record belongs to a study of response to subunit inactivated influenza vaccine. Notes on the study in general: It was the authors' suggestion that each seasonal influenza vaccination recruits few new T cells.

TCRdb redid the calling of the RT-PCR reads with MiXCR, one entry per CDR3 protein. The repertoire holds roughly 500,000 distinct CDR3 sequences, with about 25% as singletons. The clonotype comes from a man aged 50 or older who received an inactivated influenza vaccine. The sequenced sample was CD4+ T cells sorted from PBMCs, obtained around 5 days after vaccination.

The CDR3 DNA follows: TGTGCCAGCAGCTTATTTAGGGACAGGGGGCTAAGGGGAGCTTTCTTT. It is translated as CASSLFRDRGLRGAFF. The chain links TRBV7-2 to TRBJ1-1, with 12 positions matching TRBD1. The CDR3 totals 16 residues. Germline CDR1 and CDR2: SGHTA and FQGNSA. The V gene end was trimmed by 2 bases and the J gene end by 10 bases; junction bases not matched to a gene: 11. The full variable domain, completed using reference TRBV7-2 and TRBJ1-1, is GAGVSQSPSNKVTEKGKDVELRCDPISGHTALYWYRQSLGQGLEFLIYFQGNSAPDKSGLPSDRFSAERTGGSVSTLTIQRTQQEDSAVYLCASSLFRDRGLRGAFFGQGTRLTVV.